This T cell receptor beta chain was captured by sequencing in a study of cytomegalovirus exposure and HLA in healthy donors. Study-wide findings and caveats: Most observed TCR sequences were rare, whereas some public TCRs were detected in many donors. A link between a missense DCLRE1C variant and TCR beta V- and J-gene trimming emerged from a later analysis. According to a later analysis, donors in an Asian-associated ancestry cluster reportedly had fewer N-insertions than the roughly 720-donor mean.

This clone was found a few times. Its matching antigen is unknown. Primers for the PCR totalled 60 Vbeta and 13 Jbeta. TCRdb's table, derived via immunoSEQ multiplex PCR, lists solely in-frame clones and lacks some. The sample includes some 100,000 clones, roughly two thirds of them seen just once. The V gene lost 5 bases and the J gene lost 2 bases, with 15 bases spanning the gap. CDR3 length: 15 amino acids. In germline, CDR1 is SGHTA, CDR2 FQGNSA. The sequence derives from a woman aged 45-65 years in good health and CMV-seropositive. The sample taken for sequencing was PBMCs. The genes are TRBV7-2 and TRBJ1-2, with D possibly matching TRBD1 (5 bases). CDR3 amino acids: CASSQRTRSNYGYTF. For the CDR3, the DNA is TGTGCCAGCAGCCAACGGACAAGGTCGAACTATGGCTACACCTTC.